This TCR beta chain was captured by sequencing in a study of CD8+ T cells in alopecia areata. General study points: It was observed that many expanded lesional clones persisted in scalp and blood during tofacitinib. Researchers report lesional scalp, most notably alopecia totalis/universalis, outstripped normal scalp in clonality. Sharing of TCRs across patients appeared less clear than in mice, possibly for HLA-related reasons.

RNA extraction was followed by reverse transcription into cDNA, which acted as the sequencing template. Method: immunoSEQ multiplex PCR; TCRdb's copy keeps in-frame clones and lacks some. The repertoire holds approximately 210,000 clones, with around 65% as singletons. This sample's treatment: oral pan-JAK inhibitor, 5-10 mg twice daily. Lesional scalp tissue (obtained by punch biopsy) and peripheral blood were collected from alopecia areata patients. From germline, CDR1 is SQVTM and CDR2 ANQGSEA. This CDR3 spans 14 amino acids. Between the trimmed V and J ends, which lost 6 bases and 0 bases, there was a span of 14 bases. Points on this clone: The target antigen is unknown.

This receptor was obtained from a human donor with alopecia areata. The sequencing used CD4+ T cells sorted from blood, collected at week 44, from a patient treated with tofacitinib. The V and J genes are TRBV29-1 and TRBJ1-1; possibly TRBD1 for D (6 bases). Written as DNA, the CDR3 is TGCAGCGTCATGGACAGCCTCCTGAACACTGAAGCTTTCTTT. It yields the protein CSVMDSLLNTEAFF.